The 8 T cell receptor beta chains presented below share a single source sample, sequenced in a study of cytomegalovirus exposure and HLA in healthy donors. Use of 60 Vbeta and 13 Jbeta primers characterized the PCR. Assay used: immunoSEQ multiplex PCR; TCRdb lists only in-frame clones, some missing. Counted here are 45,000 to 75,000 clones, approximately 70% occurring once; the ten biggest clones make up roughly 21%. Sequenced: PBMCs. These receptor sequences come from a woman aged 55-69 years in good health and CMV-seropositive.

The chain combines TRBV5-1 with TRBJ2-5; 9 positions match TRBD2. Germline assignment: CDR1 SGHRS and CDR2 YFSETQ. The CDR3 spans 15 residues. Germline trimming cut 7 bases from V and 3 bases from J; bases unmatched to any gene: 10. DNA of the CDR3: TGCGCCAGCTCCTGGGCTAGCGGGAAAAAAGAGACCCAGTACTTC. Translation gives CASSWASGKKETQYF.

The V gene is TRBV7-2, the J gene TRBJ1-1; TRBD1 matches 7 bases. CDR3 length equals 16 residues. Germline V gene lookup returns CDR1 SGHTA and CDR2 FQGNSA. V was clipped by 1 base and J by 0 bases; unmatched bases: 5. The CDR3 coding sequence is TGTGCCAGCAGCTTAGGACAGGGATTGGTGAACACTGAAGCTTTCTTT. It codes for CASSLGQGLVNTEAFF.

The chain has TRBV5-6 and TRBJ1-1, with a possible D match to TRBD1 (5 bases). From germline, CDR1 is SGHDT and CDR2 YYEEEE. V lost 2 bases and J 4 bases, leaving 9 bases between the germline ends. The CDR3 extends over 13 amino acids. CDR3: CASSFSGGTEAFF. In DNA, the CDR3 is TGTGCCAGCAGCTTCTCGGGGGGCACTGAAGCTTTCTTT. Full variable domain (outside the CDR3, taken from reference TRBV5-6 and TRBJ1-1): DAGVTQSPTHLIKTRGQQVTLRCSPKSGHDTVSWYQQALGQGPQFIFQYYEEEERQRGNFPDRFSGHQFPNYSSELNVNALLLGDSALYLCASSFSGGTEAFFGQGTRLTVV.

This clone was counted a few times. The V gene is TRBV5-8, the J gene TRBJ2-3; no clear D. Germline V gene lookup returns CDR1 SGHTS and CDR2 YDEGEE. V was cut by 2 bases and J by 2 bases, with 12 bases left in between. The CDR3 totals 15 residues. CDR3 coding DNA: TGTGCCAGCAGCTTCCGTGGAGAACTCACAGATACGCAGTATTTT. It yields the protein CASSFRGELTDTQYF.

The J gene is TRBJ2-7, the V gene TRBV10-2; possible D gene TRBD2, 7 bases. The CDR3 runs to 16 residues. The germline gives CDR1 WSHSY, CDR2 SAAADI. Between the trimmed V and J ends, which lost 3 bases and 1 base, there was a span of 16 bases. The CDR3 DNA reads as TGCGCCAGCAGTGATGCGGGCGGGGGCTCTTCCTACGAGCAGTACTTC. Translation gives CASSDAGGGSSYEQYF.

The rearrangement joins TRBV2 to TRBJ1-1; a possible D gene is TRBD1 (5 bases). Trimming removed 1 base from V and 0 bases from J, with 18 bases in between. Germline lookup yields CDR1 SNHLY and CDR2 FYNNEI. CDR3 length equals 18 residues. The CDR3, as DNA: TGTGCCAGCAGTGAAGAGGGGCAGGTCTGGGGTTTGAACACTGAAGCTTTCTTT. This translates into CASSEEGQVWGLNTEAFF.

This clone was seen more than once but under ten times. The CDR3 bases are TGTGCCAGCAGCGCCACTATAGGGTTCAGGGGCTCCTACAATGAGCAGTTCTTC. Its translation: CASSATIGFRGSYNEQFF. The chain links TRBV9 to TRBJ2-1; the D gene is possibly TRBD1 (6 bases). The CDR3 consists of 18 residues. Trimming stripped 3 bases from V and 0 bases from J, with 19 bases between. The V gene's germline CDR1 is SGDLS and CDR2 YYNGEE.

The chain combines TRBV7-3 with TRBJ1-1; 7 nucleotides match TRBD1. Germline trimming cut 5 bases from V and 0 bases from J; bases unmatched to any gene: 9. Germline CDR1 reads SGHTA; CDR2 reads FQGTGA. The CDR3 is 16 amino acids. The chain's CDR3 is CASSIQGPAMNTEAFF. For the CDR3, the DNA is TGTGCCAGCAGCATACAGGGGCCCGCCATGAACACTGAAGCTTTCTTT.